The clone carrying this T cell receptor (beta chain) was observed a handful of times. This specimen belongs to a study of immune characterization of retroperitoneal liposarcoma. One entry per CDR3 protein, called by TCRdb with MiXCR from the PCR reads. This sample carries around 13,000 distinct CDR3 sequences, 47% of them seen once, and the ten largest clones take roughly 12%. This clonotype originated in a female donor with retroperitoneal liposarcoma. Sequencing was done on a sample of tumor tissue.

CDR3 DNA sequence: TGTGCCAGCAGGCCGGGACGGAACTCCTACGAGCAGTACTTC. Residues: CASRPGRNSYEQYF. V usage is TRBV6-1 and J usage is TRBJ2-7, with D perhaps assigned TRBD1 or TRBD2 (5 bases each). The length of the CDR3 is 14 residues. CDR1 is MNHNS and CDR2 is SASEGT in the germline V gene. The germline V and J ends were trimmed by 6 bases and 0 bases, with 12 bases remaining between them.